Below are 25 T cell receptor beta chains sequenced from a single sample in a study of cytomegalovirus exposure and HLA in healthy donors. The PCR was carried out with 60 Vbeta primers and 13 Jbeta primers. Produced via immunoSEQ multiplex PCR; TCRdb's table is partial and in-frame only. The listing records 100,000 or so clones. The sequenced material came from PBMCs. The receptors were sampled from a man over 45 in good health and CMV-seronegative.

The chain links TRBV5-1 to TRBJ1-4; maybe TRBD1 (6 bases). CDR3 length equals 14 residues. With 0 bases removed from V and 8 bases from J, the gap between germline ends came to 11 bases. CDR1 SGHRS and CDR2 YFSETQ come from the germline V gene. The CDR3, as DNA: TGCGCCAGCAGCTTGGAAGGGGGGGGCGAAAAACTGTTTTTT. Residues: CASSLEGGGEKLFF.

This chain uses TRBV9 with TRBJ2-1; perhaps TRBD2 as D (5 bases). The V end lost 3 bases, the J end lost 5 bases, and 24 bases lay between the germline ends. This CDR3 is built from 18 residues. Germline assignment: CDR1 SGDLS and CDR2 YYNGEE. The DNA of the CDR3 is TGTGCCAGCAGCGATAGCGTAAGGAGCTACCGGGGTAACAATGAGCAGTTCTTC. Its protein product is CASSDSVRSYRGNNEQFF.

This sequence joins TRBV7-9 and TRBJ1-1; no clear D. The CDR3 loop spans 14 amino acids. Germline V gene lookup returns CDR1 SEHNR and CDR2 FQNEAQ (reference sequence). Trimming removed 0 bases at V and 5 bases at J, with 10 bases between. The CDR3 here is CASSLASSGTEAFF. The CDR3 DNA sequence: TGTGCCAGCAGCTTAGCTAGCTCCGGGACTGAAGCTTTCTTT.

The chain couples TRBV19 to TRBJ1-4, with 7 bases identical to TRBD1. This CDR3 is 14 amino acids long. The germline CDR1 and CDR2 sequences are LNHDA and SQIVND (reference sequence). J lost 4 bases, V lost 4 bases, and 3 bases had no gene match. In DNA form, the CDR3 reads TGTGCCAGTAGTAGACAGGGATATAATGAAAAACTGTTTTTT. This gives the protein CASSRQGYNEKLFF.

The rearrangement joins TRBV19 to TRBJ2-3; 9 bases are shared with TRBD1. Germline trimming cut 8 bases from V and 10 bases from J; bases unmatched to any gene: 13. This CDR3 comprises 14 residues. CDR1 and CDR2 (germline): LNHDA, SQIVND (reference sequence). The CDR3: CASGQGLGFAAQYF. The CDR3 coding sequence is TGTGCCAGTGGACAGGGGCTGGGGTTCGCGGCGCAGTATTTT.

CDR3 sequence (DNA): TGTGCCAGCAGCGGACAGGGGGTGGGTGAGCAGTACTTC. As protein: CASSGQGVGEQYF. V usage is TRBV27 and J usage is TRBJ2-7; TRBD1 matches 10 bases. V lost 6 bases to trimming and J lost 7 bases; unmatched junction nucleotides: 6. There are 13 residues in the CDR3. Germline V gene sequence: CDR1 MNHEY, CDR2 SMNVEV (reference sequence).

V is TRBV6-5 and J is TRBJ1-1; no clear D. In germline, CDR1 is MNHEY, CDR2 SVGAGI. Trimming shortened V by 0 bases and J by 0 bases, and 11 bases separated the two germline ends. The CDR3 is 16 residues long. The CDR3 protein is CASSYSNGYMNTEAFF. In DNA form, the CDR3 reads TGTGCCAGCAGTTACTCGAACGGGTACATGAACACTGAAGCTTTCTTT.

This rearrangement joins TRBV9 to TRBJ2-2, with 9 nucleotides matching TRBD2. The CDR3 spans 16 residues. Germline CDR1 is SGDLS and CDR2 is YYNGEE. Trimming removed 0 bases from V and 3 bases from J; junction bases left unmatched: 3. The CDR3, as DNA: TGTGCCAGCAGCGTAGCTGGACTAGCGTACACCGGGGAGCTGTTTTTT. Its translation: CASSVAGLAYTGELFF. Based on the CDR3 plus reference TRBV9 and TRBJ2-2, the full variable domain is DSGVTQTPKHLITATGQRVTLRCSPRSGDLSVYWYQQSLDQGLQFLIQYYNGEERAKGNILERFSAQQFPDLHSELNLSSLELGDSALYFCASSVAGLAYTGELFFGEGSRLTVL.

V gene TRBV19 combines with J gene TRBJ1-5; the D is unclear. V was clipped by 10 bases and J by 3 bases, with 16 bases between them. CDR1 and CDR2 from the germline V gene are LNHDA and SQIVND (reference sequence). There are 14 residues in the CDR3. CDR3 bases: TGTGCCACCACGAACCCCAGGTACAATCAGCCCCAGCATTTT. Translated: CATTNPRYNQPQHF.

CDR3 coding DNA: TGCGCCAGCAGAAAGAGGCGGGAGGGTTCTAATGAAAAACTGTTTTTT. Its translation is CASRKRREGSNEKLFF. This sequence joins TRBV4-3 and TRBJ1-4; no firm D call. The CDR3 runs 16 residues. CDR1 LGHNA and CDR2 YSLEER come from the germline V gene. With 6 bases removed from V and 3 bases from J, the gap between germline ends came to 17 bases.

The V gene is TRBV10-1, the J gene TRBJ2-5; the match to TRBD2 covers 9 bases. V was clipped by 6 bases and J by 5 bases; unmatched bases: 16. Germline values: CDR1 WNHNN, CDR2 SYGVQD (reference sequence). This CDR3 comprises 17 residues. In DNA, the CDR3 is TGCGCCAGCAGCTACAATGAGACTAGCGGCGACTGGGAGACCCAGTACTTC. Residues: CASSYNETSGDWETQYF.

The rearrangement links TRBV5-1 to TRBJ1-6; TRBD1 matches at 7 bases. V gave up 4 bases and J gave up 7 bases; unmatched junction bases: 8. Germline V gene lookup returns CDR1 SGHRS and CDR2 YFSETQ. This CDR3 spans 15 amino acids. CDR3 coding DNA: TGCGCCAGCAGCCCGGGCGGGACAGAGAATTCACCCCTCCACTTT. Translating it yields CASSPGGTENSPLHF. Using reference TRBV5-1 and TRBJ1-6 for the parts outside the CDR3, the full variable domain is KAGVTQTPRYLIKTRGQQVTLSCSPISGHRSVSWYQQTPGQGLQFLFEYFSETQRNKGNFPGRFSGRQFSNSRSEMNVSTLELGDSALYLCASSPGGTENSPLHFGNGTRLTVT.

The V and J genes are TRBV5-5 and TRBJ1-5, with a weak D call TRBD1 (5 bases). This CDR3 contains 14 residues. V lost 0 bases and J 9 bases, leaving 13 bases between the germline ends. Germline CDR1 is SGHKS and CDR2 is YYEKEE (reference sequence). The CDR3 reads CASSLAGTGVPQHF. The DNA for the CDR3 is TGTGCCAGCAGCTTGGCCGGGACTGGGGTGCCCCAGCATTTT.

The DNA of the CDR3 is TGCGCCAGCAGCTTGGATCCTAGCGGGGGTTCTGAGACCCAGTACTTC. This sequence encodes CASSLDPSGGSETQYF. The genes are TRBV5-1 and TRBJ2-5; 10 bases align to TRBD2. Germline values: CDR1 SGHRS, CDR2 YFSETQ. The CDR3 is 16 residues long. With 0 bases clipped from V and 5 bases from J, the junction kept 7 bases outside the gene matches.

The rearrangement joins TRBV6-6 to TRBJ2-7; TRBD2 aligns across 10 bases. The trim removed 10 bases at V and 0 bases at J, leaving 12 bases unmatched. In germline, CDR1 is MNHNY, CDR2 SVGAGI (reference sequence). The CDR3 runs 16 residues. CDR3 in DNA: TGTGCCACCAGGACTAGCGGAGCCCCTAGCTCCTACGAGCAGTACTTC. Its translation is CATRTSGAPSSYEQYF.

The rearrangement links TRBV4-1 to TRBJ2-5; TRBD1 agrees at 7 bases. The CDR3 extends over 17 amino acids. CDR1 is MGHRA, CDR2 YSYEKL, per germline. After removal of 1 base from V and 0 bases from J, the junction contained 8 bases not matched to a gene. CDR3 region: CASSQGRTGTYQETQYF. DNA of the CDR3: TGCGCCAGCAGCCAAGGCAGGACAGGCACGTACCAAGAGACCCAGTACTTC.

The chain combines TRBV18 with TRBJ2-7, with TRBD1 identical over 7 bases. Germline V gene data show CDR1 as KGHSH and CDR2 as LQKENI. This CDR3 has 17 amino acids. J was trimmed by 5 bases and V by 2 bases; bases with no gene match: 15. Here the CDR3 reads CASSPTFGTDSVDEQYF. The CDR3 region has the DNA TGTGCCAGCTCACCAACTTTTGGGACAGATAGCGTCGACGAGCAGTACTTC.

DNA of the CDR3: TGCGCCAGCAGCCAAGATAGGGGGGGGCAGTCTCCCTACGAGCAGTACTTC. Amino acids: CASSQDRGGQSPYEQYF. The rearrangement uses TRBV4-3 and TRBJ2-7, with a possible D match to TRBD2 (7 bases). Germline V gene sequence: CDR1 LGHNA, CDR2 YSLEER. The ends were cut back, 0 bases at V and 2 bases at J, with 17 bases in the middle. This CDR3 has 17 residues.

The V gene is TRBV19, the J gene TRBJ1-1; D is unresolved. This CDR3 region has 15 residues. V lost 10 bases, J lost 1 base, and 19 bases lay in between. Germline V gene lookup returns CDR1 LNHDA and CDR2 SQIVND (reference sequence). This CDR3 reads CATQRGRAGNTEAFF. In DNA form, the CDR3 reads TGTGCCACCCAGCGGGGAAGGGCGGGGAACACTGAAGCTTTCTTT.

V usage is TRBV5-1 and J usage is TRBJ1-1; 8 nucleotides agree with TRBD1. V lost 7 bases and J lost 4; bases outside the gene matches: 6. Per the germline V gene, CDR1 is SGHRS and CDR2 is YFSETQ. There are 13 residues in the CDR3. The CDR3: CASYRDRSTEAFF. The DNA of the CDR3 is TGCGCCAGCTACCGGGACAGGAGCACTGAAGCTTTCTTT.

V usage is TRBV4-1 and J usage is TRBJ2-1; 10 nucleotides match TRBD2. This CDR3 has 16 amino acids. In germline, CDR1 is MGHRA, CDR2 YSYEKL. Unmatched junction bases numbered 7, after V lost 4 bases and J lost 4 bases. In DNA, the CDR3 is TGCGCCAGCAGCCCCCAGGGACTAGCGCAATACAATGAGCAGTTCTTC. Protein sequence: CASSPQGLAQYNEQFF.

On this clone: A read error may produce the germline difference seen at one junction end. Other DNA sequences of this sample code for an identical CDR3. The chain uses TRBV19 and TRBJ1-2; D may be TRBD1 (6 bases). The germline V gene encodes CDR1 LNHDA and CDR2 SQIVND (reference sequence). This CDR3 is built from 15 residues. The CDR3 spells CASSIGDNFNYGYTF. The CDR3 DNA sequence: TGCGCCAGTAGTATAGGGGACAACTTCAACTATGGCTACACCTTC.

The chain uses TRBV19 and TRBJ1-3; TRBD1 matches 9 bases. The ends lost 3 bases at V and 3 bases at J; junction bases unmatched: 6. The CDR3 is made up of 16 amino acids. Germline V gives CDR1 LNHDA, CDR2 SQIVND (reference sequence). The CDR3 DNA sequence: TGTGCCAGTAGTATTACAGGGGGCGCTTATGGAAACACCATATATTTT. It specifies CASSITGGAYGNTIYF.

The chain links TRBV9 to TRBJ1-1; perhaps TRBD1 as D (5 bases). The CDR3 runs to 13 residues. The ends were cut back, 4 bases at V and 5 bases at J, with 12 bases in the middle. Germline CDR1 and CDR2: SGDLS and YYNGEE. CDR3 region: CASSLGGGTEAFF. The CDR3 DNA is TGTGCCAGCAGCCTGGGTGGGGGGACTGAAGCTTTCTTT.

A word on this clone: The same CDR3 also results from other DNA sequences found in this sample. The gene calls are TRBV4-3 and TRBJ2-1; perhaps TRBD2 as D (5 bases). The V end was cut by 0 bases, the J end by 3 bases, with 12 bases between. In germline, CDR1 is LGHNA, CDR2 YSLEER. The CDR3 spans 16 residues. CDR3 sequence: CASSQDQSGSYNEQFF. DNA for the CDR3: TGCGCCAGCAGCCAAGATCAAAGCGGAAGCTACAATGAGCAGTTCTTC.